A single sample is the source of the 3 T cell receptor beta chains below, sequenced in a study of T cell responses to AZD1222 COVID-19 vaccine. Sequenced by immunoSEQ multiplex PCR; TCRdb stores in-frame clones only, minus some. This sample has 100,000 to 150,000 clones, with 87% found just once. This material consisted of peripheral blood, taken on day 0 of AZD1222 vaccination. Every receptor here comes from an adult in good health.

The chain has TRBV7-2 and TRBJ2-3; the match to TRBD2 covers 8 bases. Germline CDR1 is SGHTA and CDR2 is FQGNSA. This CDR3 contains 17 residues. J gave up 2 bases and V 4 bases, and 11 bases lay outside the gene matches. The CDR3 region has the DNA TGTGCCAGCAGCTCCCCCCGGGGGCGGGGGGTCACAGATACGCAGTATTTT. Amino acids: CASSSPRGRGVTDTQYF.

The rearrangement links TRBV7-2 to TRBJ1-1, with D unclear. Trimming cost V 2 bases and J 3 bases, with 4 bases left between them. This CDR3 contains 12 residues. Germline CDR1 is SGHTA and CDR2 is FQGNSA. CDR3: CASSLRDTEAFF. CDR3 sequence (DNA): TGTGCCAGCAGCTTAAGGGACACTGAAGCTTTCTTT.

This chain links TRBV6-5 with TRBJ1-1, with D unclear. V was shortened by 4 bases and J by 0 bases, with 9 bases between the two germline ends. The length of the CDR3 is 14 residues. The germline CDR1 and CDR2 sequences are MNHEY and SVGAGI. CDR3 region: CASSWTVMNTEAFF. As DNA, the CDR3 is TGTGCCAGCAGTTGGACGGTCATGAACACTGAAGCTTTCTTT.